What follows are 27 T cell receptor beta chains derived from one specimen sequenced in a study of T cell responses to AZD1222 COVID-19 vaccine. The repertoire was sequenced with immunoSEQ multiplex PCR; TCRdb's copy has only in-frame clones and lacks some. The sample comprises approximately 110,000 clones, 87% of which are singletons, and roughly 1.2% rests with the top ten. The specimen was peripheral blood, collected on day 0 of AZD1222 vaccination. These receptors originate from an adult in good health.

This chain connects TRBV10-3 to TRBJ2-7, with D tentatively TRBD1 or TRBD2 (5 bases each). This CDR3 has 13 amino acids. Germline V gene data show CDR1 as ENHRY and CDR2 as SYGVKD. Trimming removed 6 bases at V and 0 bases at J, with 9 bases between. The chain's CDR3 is CAIRGTASYEQYF. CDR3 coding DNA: TGTGCCATCAGAGGGACGGCCTCCTACGAGCAGTACTTC.

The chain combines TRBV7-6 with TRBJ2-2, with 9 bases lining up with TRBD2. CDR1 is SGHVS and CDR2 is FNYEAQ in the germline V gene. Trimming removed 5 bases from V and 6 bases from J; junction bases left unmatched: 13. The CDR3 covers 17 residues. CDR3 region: CASSPRLAGGNAGELFF. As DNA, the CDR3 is TGTGCCAGCAGCCCGCGGCTGGCGGGGGGGAATGCCGGGGAGCTGTTTTTT.

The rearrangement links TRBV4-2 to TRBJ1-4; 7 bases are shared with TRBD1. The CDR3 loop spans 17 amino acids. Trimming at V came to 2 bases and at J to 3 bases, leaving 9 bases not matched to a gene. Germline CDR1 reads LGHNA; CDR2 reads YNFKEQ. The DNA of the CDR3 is TGTGCCAGCAGCCAAAACAGGGGACTGCGGGCTAATGAAAAACTGTTTTTT. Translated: CASSQNRGLRANEKLFF.

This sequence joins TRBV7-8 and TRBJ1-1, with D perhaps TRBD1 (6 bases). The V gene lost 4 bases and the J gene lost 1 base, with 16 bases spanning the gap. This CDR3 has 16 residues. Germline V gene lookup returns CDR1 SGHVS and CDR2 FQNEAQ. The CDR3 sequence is CASSYPGQIKNTEAFF. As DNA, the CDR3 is TGTGCCAGCAGCTACCCGGGACAAATAAAGAACACTGAAGCTTTCTTT.

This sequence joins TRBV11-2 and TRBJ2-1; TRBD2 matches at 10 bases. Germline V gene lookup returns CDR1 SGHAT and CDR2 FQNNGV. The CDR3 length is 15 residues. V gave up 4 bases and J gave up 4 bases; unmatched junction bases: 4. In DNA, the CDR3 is TGTGCCAGCAGCTCCCTTAGCGGGGGGTACAATGAGCAGTTCTTC. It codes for CASSSLSGGYNEQFF.

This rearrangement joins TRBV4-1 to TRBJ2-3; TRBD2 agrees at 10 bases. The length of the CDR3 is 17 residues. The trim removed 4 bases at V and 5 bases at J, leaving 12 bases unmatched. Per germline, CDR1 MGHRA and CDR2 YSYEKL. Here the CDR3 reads CASSLSPSGGAGDTQYF. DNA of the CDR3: TGCGCCAGCAGCCTTAGCCCGAGCGGGGGGGCTGGAGATACGCAGTATTTT.

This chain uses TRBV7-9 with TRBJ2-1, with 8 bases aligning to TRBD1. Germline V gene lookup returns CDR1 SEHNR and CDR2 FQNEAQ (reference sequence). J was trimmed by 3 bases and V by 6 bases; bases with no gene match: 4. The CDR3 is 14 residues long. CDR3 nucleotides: TGTGCCAGCAGACAGGGGGGAATCTACAATGAGCAGTTCTTC. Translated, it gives CASRQGGIYNEQFF. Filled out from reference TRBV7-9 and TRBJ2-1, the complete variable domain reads DTGVSQNPRHKITKRGQNVTFRCDPISEHNRLYWYRQTLGQGPEFLTYFQNEAQLEKSRLLSDRFSAERPKGSFSTLEIQRTEQGDSAMYLCASRQGGIYNEQFFGPGTRLTVL.

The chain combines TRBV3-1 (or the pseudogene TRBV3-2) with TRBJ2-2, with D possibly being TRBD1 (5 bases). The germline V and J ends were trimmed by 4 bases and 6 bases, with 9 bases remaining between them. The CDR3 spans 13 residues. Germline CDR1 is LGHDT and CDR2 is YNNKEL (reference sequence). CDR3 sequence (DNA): TGTGCCAGCAGCCCCCCACAGGCCGGGGAGCTGTTTTTT. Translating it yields CASSPPQAGELFF.

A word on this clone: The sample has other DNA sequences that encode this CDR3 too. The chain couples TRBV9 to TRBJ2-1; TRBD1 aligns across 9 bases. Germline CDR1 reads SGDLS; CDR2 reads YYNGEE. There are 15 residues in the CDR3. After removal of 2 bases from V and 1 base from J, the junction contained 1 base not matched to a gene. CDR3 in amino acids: CASSVGTGSYNEQFF. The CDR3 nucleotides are TGTGCCAGCAGCGTCGGGACAGGGTCCTACAATGAGCAGTTCTTC.

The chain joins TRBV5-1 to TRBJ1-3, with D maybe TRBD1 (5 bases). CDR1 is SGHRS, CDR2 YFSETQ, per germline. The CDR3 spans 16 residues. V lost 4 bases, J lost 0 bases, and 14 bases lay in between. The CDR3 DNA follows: TGCGCCAGCAGCGGACTGGGACGGGACTCTGGAAACACCATATATTTT. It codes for CASSGLGRDSGNTIYF.

CDR3 DNA: TGTGCCAGCAGTTACCCCAGCGGGGGGTTGAACAATGAGCAGTTCTTC. Protein sequence: CASSYPSGGLNNEQFF. The V and J genes are TRBV6-2 or TRBV6-3 and TRBJ2-1; 9 bases line up with TRBD2. Germline V gene sequence: CDR1 MNHEY, CDR2 SVGEGT. This CDR3 region has 16 residues. V lost 2 bases, J lost 5 bases, and 7 bases stayed unmatched.

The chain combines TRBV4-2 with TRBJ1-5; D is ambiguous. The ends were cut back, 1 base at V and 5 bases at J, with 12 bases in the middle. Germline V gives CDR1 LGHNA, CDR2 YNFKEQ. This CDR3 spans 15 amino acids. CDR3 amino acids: CASSQAGHEDQPQHF. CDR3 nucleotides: TGTGCCAGCAGCCAAGCGGGTCATGAGGATCAGCCCCAGCATTTT.

The chain's CDR3 is CASSPLVDTQYF. In DNA form, the CDR3 reads TGTGCCAGCTCACCCCTGGTGGATACGCAGTATTTT. This sequence joins TRBV18 and TRBJ2-3; no definite D call. Germline CDR1 is KGHSH and CDR2 is LQKENI. The CDR3 consists of 12 residues. Trimming took off 3 bases at V and 6 bases at J, with 7 bases between the two ends.

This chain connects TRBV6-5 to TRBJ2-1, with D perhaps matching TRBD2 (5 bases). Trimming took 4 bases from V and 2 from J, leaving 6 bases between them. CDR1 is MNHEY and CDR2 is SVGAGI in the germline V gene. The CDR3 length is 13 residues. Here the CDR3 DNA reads TGTGCCAGCAGTTCCGGGACCTACAATGAGCAGTTCTTC. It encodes CASSSGTYNEQFF.

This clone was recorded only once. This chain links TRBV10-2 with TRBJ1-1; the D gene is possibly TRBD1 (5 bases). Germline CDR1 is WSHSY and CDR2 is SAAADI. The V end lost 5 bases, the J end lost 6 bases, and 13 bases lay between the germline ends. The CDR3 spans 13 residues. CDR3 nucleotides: TGCGCCAGCAGTACAGGAAGTGGGCCTGAAGCTTTCTTT. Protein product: CASSTGSGPEAFF.

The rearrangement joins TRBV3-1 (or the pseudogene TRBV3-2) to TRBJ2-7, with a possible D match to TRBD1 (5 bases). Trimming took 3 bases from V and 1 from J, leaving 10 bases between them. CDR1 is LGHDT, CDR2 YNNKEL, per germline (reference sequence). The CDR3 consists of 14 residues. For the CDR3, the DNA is TGTGCCAGCAGCCAGACAGTGAATTCCTACGAGCAGTACTTC. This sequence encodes CASSQTVNSYEQYF.

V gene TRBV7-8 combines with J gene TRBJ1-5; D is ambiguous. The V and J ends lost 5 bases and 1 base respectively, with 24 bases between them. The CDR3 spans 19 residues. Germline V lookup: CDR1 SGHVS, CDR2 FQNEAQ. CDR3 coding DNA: TGTGCCAGCAGCCCCTCGGTCCACAGCCCCCTAACAAGCAATCAGCCCCAGCATTTT. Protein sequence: CASSPSVHSPLTSNQPQHF.

The CDR3 protein is CASSGTIQETQYF. The CDR3, as DNA: TGCGCCAGCAGCGGGACGATCCAAGAGACCCAGTACTTC. The V gene is TRBV4-1, the J gene TRBJ2-5, with D perhaps TRBD1 or TRBD2 (5 bases each). This CDR3 has 13 amino acids. Germline V lookup: CDR1 MGHRA, CDR2 YSYEKL. V shed 5 bases and J shed 1 base, with 8 bases lying between them.

The CDR3 here is CASSVTTGLGDYEQYF. The CDR3 DNA reads as TGTGCCAGCAGCGTGACGACAGGGTTGGGAGACTACGAGCAGTACTTC. The genes are TRBV9 and TRBJ2-7; TRBD1 aligns across 7 bases. The V gene end was trimmed by 2 bases and the J gene end by 3 bases; junction bases not matched to a gene: 11. The CDR3 is 16 residues long. From germline, CDR1 is SGDLS and CDR2 YYNGEE.

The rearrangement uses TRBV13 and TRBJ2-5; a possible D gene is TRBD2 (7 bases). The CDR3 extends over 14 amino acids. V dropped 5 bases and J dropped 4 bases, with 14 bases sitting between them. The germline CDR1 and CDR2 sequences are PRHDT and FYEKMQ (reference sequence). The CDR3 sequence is CASSPEGGRETQYF. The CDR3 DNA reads TGTGCCAGCAGCCCCGAGGGGGGGAGAGAGACCCAGTACTTC.

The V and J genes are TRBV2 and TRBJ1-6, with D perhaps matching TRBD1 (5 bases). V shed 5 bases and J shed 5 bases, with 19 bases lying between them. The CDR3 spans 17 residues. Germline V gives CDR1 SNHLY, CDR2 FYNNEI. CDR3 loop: CASSTSVRDLDNSPLHF. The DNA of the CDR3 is TGTGCCAGCAGTACTTCCGTCAGGGACTTGGATAATTCACCCCTCCACTTT.

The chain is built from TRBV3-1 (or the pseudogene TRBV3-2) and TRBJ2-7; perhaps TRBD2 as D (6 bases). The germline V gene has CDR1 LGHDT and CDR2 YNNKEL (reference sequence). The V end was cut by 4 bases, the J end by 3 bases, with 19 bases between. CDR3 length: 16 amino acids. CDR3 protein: CASSPQLGGTFYEQYF. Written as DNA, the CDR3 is TGTGCCAGCAGCCCGCAGTTGGGCGGGACCTTCTACGAGCAGTACTTC.

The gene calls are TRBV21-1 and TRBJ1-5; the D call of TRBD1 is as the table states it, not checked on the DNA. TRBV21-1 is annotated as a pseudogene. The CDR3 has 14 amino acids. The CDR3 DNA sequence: TGTGCCAGCAGCAAACGGGACACCTATCAGCCCCAGCATTTT. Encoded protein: CASSKRDTYQPQHF.

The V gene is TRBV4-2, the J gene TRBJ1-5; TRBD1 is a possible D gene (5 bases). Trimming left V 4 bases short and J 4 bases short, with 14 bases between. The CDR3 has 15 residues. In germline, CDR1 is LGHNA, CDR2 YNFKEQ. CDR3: CASSPFAGGNQPQHF. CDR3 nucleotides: TGTGCCAGCAGCCCGTTTGCTGGGGGGAATCAGCCCCAGCATTTT.

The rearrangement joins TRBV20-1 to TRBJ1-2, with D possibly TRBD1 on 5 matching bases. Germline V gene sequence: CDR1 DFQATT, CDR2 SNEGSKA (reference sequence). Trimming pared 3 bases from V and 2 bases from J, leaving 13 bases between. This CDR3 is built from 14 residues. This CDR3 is CSASHSGLNYGYTF. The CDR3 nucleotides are TGCAGTGCTAGTCATTCAGGGTTAAACTATGGCTACACCTTC.

The CDR3 nucleotides read TGTGCCATCAGCACCGGGACAGGGGATTATGGCTACACCTTC. This translates into CAISTGTGDYGYTF. The chain recombines TRBV10-3 with TRBJ1-2, with 10 nucleotides matching TRBD1. CDR3 length equals 14 residues. Germline V gene lookup returns CDR1 ENHRY and CDR2 SYGVKD. After removal of 6 bases from V and 5 bases from J, the junction contained 6 bases not matched to a gene.

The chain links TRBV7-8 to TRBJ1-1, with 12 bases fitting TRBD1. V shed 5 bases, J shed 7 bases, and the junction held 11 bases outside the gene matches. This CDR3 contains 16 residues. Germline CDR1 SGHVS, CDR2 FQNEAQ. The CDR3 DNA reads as TGTGCCAGCAGCCGAGCCTGGGGACAGGGGGCTGGTGAAGCTTTCTTT. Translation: CASSRAWGQGAGEAFF.